A single sample gave rise to the 24 T cell receptor beta chains below, sequenced in a study of T cell clonality in common variable immunodeficiency. Repertoires were generated with immunoSEQ multiplex PCR, while TCRdb's copy carries only in-frame clones and drops some. The data show approximately 57,000 clones, with none appearing a single time. Sequencing was carried out using peripheral blood mononuclear cells. The receptors were sampled from a person between 18 and 75 years old in good health.

This clone was counted ten times or more. The sequence runs out 3 residues before the end of the CDR3; the remainder is reconstructed from the germline J gene. V gene TRBV5-5 combines with J gene TRBJ1-1; D may be TRBD1 (5 bases). CDR3 length: 14 residues. Germline CDR1 SGHKS, CDR2 YYEKEE (reference sequence). V gave up 2 bases and J gave up 5 bases, with 13 bases separating them. CDR3 DNA (partial): TGTGCCAGCAGCTTTTCTGGGGCGAGGACTGAA. It encodes CASSFSGARTE. The complete CDR3 protein is CASSFSGARTEAFF.

To note about this clone: From the germline J gene comes the end of the CDR3, since the read stops 3 residues before it. The chain has TRBV7-9 and TRBJ1-2, with D possibly being TRBD1 (6 bases). Trimming removed 5 bases at V and 3 bases at J, with 13 bases between. From germline, CDR1 is SEHNR and CDR2 FQNEAQ (reference sequence). The CDR3 consists of 14 residues. This CDR3 reads CASSLTGYDYGYTF. The sequenced CDR3 bases are TGTGCCAGCAGCCTTACAGGGTACGACTATGGC.

In this sample, this clone turned up many times. The read finishes 3 residues shy of the CDR3 end, and the germline J gene is used to complete it. The rearrangement links TRBV20-1 to TRBJ2-7; the match to TRBD2 covers 9 bases. Germline V lookup: CDR1 DFQATT, CDR2 SNEGSKA (reference sequence). The CDR3 loop spans 12 amino acids. V lost 5 bases, J lost 6 bases, and 5 bases stayed unmatched. Here the CDR3 reads CSAVAGVGEQYF. The CDR3 bases that were read are TGCAGTGCTGTAGCGGGAGTAGGCGAG.

This clone was picked up many times. The read stops 3 residues short of the end of the CDR3; the missing end is completed from the germline J gene. The chain joins TRBV19 to TRBJ2-6; D possibly corresponds to TRBD1 (6 bases). The V and J ends lost 10 bases and 1 base respectively, with 8 bases between them. This CDR3 has 13 residues. Germline V gene sequence: CDR1 LNHDA, CDR2 SQIVND (reference sequence). CDR3 amino acids: CATGQSGANVLTF. CDR3 DNA (partial): TGTGCCACCGGACAGTCTGGGGCCAACGTC.

This clone was counted at least ten times. Coverage ceases 3 residues before the CDR3 finishes, and the germline J gene fills in the end. The chain links TRBV6-2 or TRBV6-3 to TRBJ2-5; D perhaps matches TRBD1 (6 bases). Germline assignment: CDR1 MNHEY and CDR2 SVGEGT. This CDR3 comprises 11 residues. V lost 6 bases, J lost 5 bases, and 7 bases lay in between. Partial CDR3 DNA: TGTGCCAGCAGCCAGGGGGAGACC. Its protein is CASSQGET. The whole CDR3 protein is CASSQGETQYF.

This clone was observed at least ten times. CDR3 DNA, as far as it was read: TGCAGTGCTAATACATTTAATCAGCCC. Encoded protein: CSANTFNQP. The CDR3 in full is CSANTFNQPQHF. V is TRBV20-1 and J is TRBJ1-5, with D unclear. The CDR3 extends 3 residues past the end of the read, so its final part is completed from the germline J gene. CDR1 DFQATT and CDR2 SNEGSKA come from the germline V gene (reference sequence). The V end was cut by 4 bases, the J end by 4 bases, with 8 bases between. The CDR3 spans 12 residues.

This clone was counted at least ten times. The read is 3 residues too short to cover the CDR3 end, so that end is filled in from the germline J gene. The chain employs TRBV11-2 and TRBJ2-7; tentatively, D is TRBD1 (5 bases). V lost 0 bases and J lost 4, with 13 bases in between. Germline V gene sequence: CDR1 SGHAT, CDR2 FQNNGV. The CDR3 sequence is 15 residues long. The DNA read from the CDR3 is TGTGCCAGCAGCTTAGACCCCAACGGACATTACGAG. It encodes CASSLDPNGHYE. In full, the CDR3 reads CASSLDPNGHYEQYF. Full variable domain (remainder filled in from reference TRBV11-2 and TRBJ2-7): EAGVAQSPRYKIIEKRQSVAFWCNPISGHATLYWYQQILGQGPKLLIQFQNNGVVDDSQLPKDRFSAERLKGVDSTLKIQPAKLEDSAVYLCASSLDPNGHYEQYFGPGTRLTVT.

Ten or more counts support this clone. With the read ending 3 residues before the CDR3 end, the germline J gene is used to fill in that end. The V and J genes are TRBV19 and TRBJ1-1; no clear D gene. CDR3 length: 11 amino acids. Between the trimmed V and J ends, which lost 10 bases and 0 bases, there was a span of 6 bases. The germline gives CDR1 LNHDA, CDR2 SQIVND (reference sequence). CDR3 region: CATQVNTEAFF. The part of the CDR3 DNA that was read is TGTGCCACCCAGGTGAACACTGAA. Looking up the rest from reference TRBV19 and TRBJ1-1 gives the full variable domain: DGGITQSPKYLFRKEGQNVTLSCEQNLNHDAMYWYRQDPGQGLRLIYYSQIVNDFQKGDIAEGYSVSREKKESFPLTVTSAQKNPTAFYLCATQVNTEAFFGQGTRLTVV.

This clone was seen many times. The CDR3 region is CASSILGRGASNQPQHF. Incomplete CDR3 DNA: TGTGCCAGTAGTATCCTCGGCAGGGGGGCTAGCAATCAGCCC. This chain joins TRBV19 and TRBJ1-5; 7 nucleotides match TRBD1. Read data end 3 residues before the CDR3 end; the end is taken from the germline J gene. The V and J ends lost 3 bases and 0 bases, in that order; junction bases with no gene match: 8. The CDR3 has 17 amino acids. The V gene's germline CDR1 is LNHDA and CDR2 SQIVND (reference sequence).

This clone was counted many times. The sequenced CDR3 bases are TGCGCCAGCAGCTTCCGTCGGACAGGGGGCACCACAGAGGGAAATGAG. It is translated as CASSFRRTGGTTEGNE. The full CDR3 protein reads CASSFRRTGGTTEGNEQFF. The rearrangement uses TRBV5-1 and TRBJ2-1; 11 positions match TRBD1. From the germline J gene comes the end of the CDR3, since the read stops 3 residues before it. The V gene's germline CDR1 is SGHRS and CDR2 YFSETQ. V lost 2 bases, J lost 7 bases, and 17 bases stayed unmatched. The CDR3 consists of 19 residues.

This clone was counted ten times or more. The observed sequence ends 3 residues before the CDR3 terminus, with the missing tail filled in from the germline J gene. The rearrangement uses TRBV4-1 and TRBJ2-3; 8 nucleotides agree with TRBD2. The CDR3 has 16 residues. CDR1 and CDR2 (germline): MGHRA, YSYEKL. CDR3 amino acids: CASSQGPGLATTPQYF. The CDR3 DNA, read in part, is TGCGCCAGCAGCCAGGGACCAGGACTAGCAACTACACCG.

This clone was picked up many times. The CDR3 extends 3 residues past the end of the read, so its final part is completed from the germline J gene. This sequence joins TRBV6-2 or TRBV6-3 and TRBJ2-1; 13 positions agree with TRBD2. CDR3 length equals 15 residues. Germline V gene data show CDR1 as MNHEY and CDR2 as SVGEGT. V was pared by 5 bases and J by 9 bases, with 7 bases of the junction left unmatched. CDR3 sequence reads: CASSDRTSGSSEQFF. The DNA read from the CDR3 is TGTGCCAGCAGTGACCGGACTAGCGGGAGTTCTGAG.

This clone was counted many times. The sequenced fragment ends 3 residues before the CDR3 boundary, so the rest is inferred from the germline J gene. The J gene is TRBJ2-2, the V gene TRBV19, with a possible D match to TRBD1 (6 bases). V gave up 4 bases and J gave up 6 bases, with 15 bases separating them. CDR1 and CDR2 (germline): LNHDA, SQIVND (reference sequence). The CDR3 extends over 15 amino acids. The DNA read from the CDR3 is TGTGCCAGTAGTAATCCGGGACATTTGCCCGGGGAG. Amino acids: CASSNPGHLPGE. The CDR3 as a whole reads CASSNPGHLPGELFF.

Ten or more counts support this clone. The CDR3 protein is CASSLNRGTNEKLFF. Incomplete CDR3 DNA: TGTGCCAGCAGCTTAAACAGGGGGACTAATGAAAAA. The V call is TRBV13, the J call TRBJ1-4; 8 positions match TRBD1. Read sequence stops 3 residues before the CDR3 end, and the germline J gene provides the missing end. Germline CDR1 PRHDT, CDR2 FYEKMQ (reference sequence). This CDR3 is built from 15 residues. V trimming: 2 bases; J trimming: 2 bases; junction bases outside the gene matches: 1.

This clone was found many times. Read data end 3 residues before the CDR3 end; the end is taken from the germline J gene. V is TRBV12-3 or TRBV12-4 and J is TRBJ2-2; a weak D match, TRBD1 (5 bases). The CDR3 spans 13 residues. V lost 5 bases to trimming and J lost 5 bases, with 9 bases between them. The CDR3 loop is CASSRQTTGELFF. The sequenced part of the CDR3 DNA is TGTGCCAGCAGTCGACAGACGACCGGGGAG.

This clone was counted many times. The read finishes 3 residues shy of the CDR3 end, and the germline J gene is used to complete it. The rearrangement links TRBV7-2 to TRBJ2-3; TRBD2 matches at 11 bases. The CDR3 loop spans 16 amino acids. J lost 5 bases, V lost 0 bases, and 4 bases had no gene match. Germline CDR1 is SGHTA and CDR2 is FQGNSA. CDR3 DNA (partial): TGTGCCAGCAGCTTAGCTAGCGGGGGGGCGGGAGATACG. It translates to CASSLASGGAGDT. The full CDR3 is CASSLASGGAGDTQYF.

The table lists this clone with many counts. The sequence runs out 3 residues before the end of the CDR3; the remainder is reconstructed from the germline J gene. V usage is TRBV18 and J usage is TRBJ1-2; TRBD1 matches 11 bases. V lost 4 bases and J lost 2; bases outside the gene matches: 6. The CDR3 runs 16 residues. CDR1 and CDR2 (germline): KGHSH, LQKENI. CDR3 sequence: CASSLGTGGSNYGYTF. CDR3 DNA, as far as it was read: TGTGCCAGCTCACTAGGGACAGGGGGATCGAACTATGGC. The variable domain in full, with the rest retrieved from reference TRBV18 and TRBJ1-2, is NAGVMQNPRHLVRRRGQEARLRCSPMKGHSHVYWYRQLPEEGLKFMVYLQKENIIDESGMPKERFSAEFPKEGPSILRIQQVVRGDSAAYFCASSLGTGGSNYGYTFGSGTRLTVV.

Ten or more counts support this clone. Read data end 3 residues before the CDR3 end; the end is taken from the germline J gene. V and J are TRBV2 and TRBJ2-1; D call uncertain. Germline V gene data show CDR1 as SNHLY and CDR2 as FYNNEI. The CDR3 runs 14 residues. V was clipped by 7 bases and J by 3 bases, with 13 bases between them. The CDR3 loop is CASIIPPDYNEQFF. The sequenced CDR3 bases are TGTGCCAGCATTATTCCACCAGACTACAATGAG.

This clone turned up a few times. A much larger clone sits a single nucleotide away, making a read error possible. Read data end 3 residues before the CDR3 end; the end is taken from the germline J gene. The chain recombines TRBV7-2 with TRBJ1-2; TRBD1 is a possible D gene (6 bases). Trimming removed 4 bases at V and 4 bases at J, with 16 bases between. This CDR3 is 15 amino acids long. Germline-derived CDR1 and CDR2 are SGHTA and FQGNSA. This chain's CDR3 is CTSSSLIQGSYGYTF. The sequenced CDR3 bases are TGTACCAGCAGCTCCCTTATACAGGGATCCTATGGC.

This clone was detected a few times. This may come from a read error, since a much larger clone is one base off. The read terminates 3 residues ahead of where the CDR3 ends, so the germline J gene completes it. The chain is built from TRBV5-6 and TRBJ1-2, with a possible D match to TRBD1 (5 bases). This CDR3 region has 11 residues. Germline V gives CDR1 SGHDT, CDR2 YYEEEE. CDR3 in amino acids: CASGEGKGYTF. The part of the CDR3 DNA that was read is TGTGCCAGCGGCGAGGGGAAAGGC.

This clone was observed many times. The sequenced part of the CDR3 DNA is TGTGCCAGTAGTCCGGGACAGGGAACCTACGAG. This encodes CASSPGQGTYE. The whole CDR3 sequence is CASSPGQGTYEQYF. The chain carries TRBV19 and TRBJ2-7; 9 bases fit TRBD1. The read gets to within 3 residues of the CDR3 end, and the germline J gene fills in the rest. Trimming removed 5 bases from V and 2 bases from J; junction bases left unmatched: 4. Germline lookup yields CDR1 LNHDA and CDR2 SQIVND (reference sequence). This CDR3 has 14 residues.

This clone was observed many times. The read ends 3 residues early relative to the CDR3; the germline J gene fills the gap. The chain couples TRBV20-1 to TRBJ2-3; TRBD2 matches 7 bases. Looked up from germline, CDR1 is DFQATT and CDR2 is SNEGSKA (reference sequence). This CDR3 has 14 residues. The CDR3 loop reads CSASKSAGQETQYF. The sequenced CDR3 bases are TGCAGTGCGAGCAAGTCAGCGGGGCAAGAGACG.

This clone was seen a handful of times. Mismatch with germline at one junction end may stem from a read error. The CDR3 end lies 3 residues beyond the end of the read and is filled in from the germline J gene. The chain couples TRBV7-9 to TRBJ1-3; maybe TRBD1 (6 bases). The germline V gene has CDR1 SEHNR and CDR2 FQNEAQ (reference sequence). The CDR3 consists of 14 residues. CDR3 DNA, as far as it was read: TGTTCCAGCAGCTTTGAGGGGGATGGAAACACC. Protein: CSSSFEGDGNT. The full CDR3 protein reads CSSSFEGDGNTIYF.

In this sample, this clone turned up many times. The CDR3 protein is CASSVGANPRTDTQYF. The CDR3 DNA, read in part, is TGTGCCAGCAGCGTAGGGGCTAACCCGCGCACAGATACG. The chain joins TRBV9 to TRBJ2-3; D is ambiguous. With the read ending 3 residues before the CDR3 end, the germline J gene is used to fill in that end. The CDR3 totals 16 residues. V lost 0 bases and J lost 1, with 12 bases in between. Germline V lookup: CDR1 SGDLS, CDR2 YYNGEE.